These 3 T cell receptor beta chains came from one sample sequenced in a study of blood T cell repertoires in COVID-19. Sequenced by immunoSEQ multiplex PCR; TCRdb stores in-frame clones only, minus some. The data hold about 75,000 clones, with 88% observed a single time. Sequenced material: peripheral blood. Receptors were obtained from a woman in her sixties or seventies with acute or convalescent COVID-19.

The chain couples TRBV3-1 (or the pseudogene TRBV3-2) to TRBJ1-1; D may be TRBD1 (6 bases). CDR1 LGHDT and CDR2 YNNKEL come from the germline V gene (reference sequence). The CDR3 has 14 residues. V was trimmed by 1 base and J by 4 bases, leaving 10 bases between them. CDR3 in DNA: TGTGCCAGCAGCCAAGGAGGGGGAACCACTGAAGCTTTCTTT. Its protein is CASSQGGGTTEAFF.

This clone has just one count. The chain couples TRBV30 to TRBJ2-3; 9 bases match TRBD1. The ends lost 2 bases at V and 6 bases at J; junction bases unmatched: 9. The germline CDR1 and CDR2 sequences are GTSNPN and SVGIG (reference sequence). The CDR3 extends over 15 amino acids. The CDR3: CAWSRGQGPTDTQYF. DNA of the CDR3: TGTGCCTGGAGTCGTGGACAGGGGCCCACCGATACGCAGTATTTT.

This chain uses TRBV24-1 with TRBJ2-1; possibly TRBD1 for D (6 bases). CDR1 is KGHDR and CDR2 is SFDVKD in the germline V gene. Trimming took 1 base from V and 0 from J, leaving 9 bases between them. CDR3 length equals 16 residues. CDR3 loop: CATSDFVQGSYNEQFF. For the CDR3, the DNA is TGTGCCACCAGTGATTTTGTACAGGGCTCCTACAATGAGCAGTTCTTC.